This T cell receptor (beta chain) was captured in a study of blood T cells in healthy people across ages. The wider study: The capture of about one barcoded beta molecule per two T cells was achieved by template switching.

Then a second PCR, running roughly 6 to 11 cycles, was carried out with a sample-barcoded 5' primer and a J-beta primer mix. Every cDNA molecule bore a tag from a template-switch adaptor containing 12 random nucleotides. MiXCR was run by TCRdb on the 5' RACE reads, yielding one entry per CDR3 protein. The data hold some 640,000 distinct CDR3 sequences, with around half observed a single time. The CDR3 has 17 residues. With 4 bases removed from V and 0 bases from J, the gap between germline ends came to 18 bases. The germline V gene encodes CDR1 LGHNA and CDR2 YNFKEQ. Overall study findings and caveats: Age showed a roughly linear inverse relationship with TCR beta diversity per million T cells.

This clonotype was picked up many times. Antigen specificity is unknown. This receptor was identified in a woman aged 55-69 years in good health. Sequences were obtained from blood. This chain uses TRBV4-2 with TRBJ1-1; perhaps TRBD1 as D (6 bases). The DNA for the CDR3 is TGTGCCAGCAGCCGGGGGGGCGAACCTAACATGAACACTGAAGCTTTCTTT. Residues: CASSRGGEPNMNTEAFF.